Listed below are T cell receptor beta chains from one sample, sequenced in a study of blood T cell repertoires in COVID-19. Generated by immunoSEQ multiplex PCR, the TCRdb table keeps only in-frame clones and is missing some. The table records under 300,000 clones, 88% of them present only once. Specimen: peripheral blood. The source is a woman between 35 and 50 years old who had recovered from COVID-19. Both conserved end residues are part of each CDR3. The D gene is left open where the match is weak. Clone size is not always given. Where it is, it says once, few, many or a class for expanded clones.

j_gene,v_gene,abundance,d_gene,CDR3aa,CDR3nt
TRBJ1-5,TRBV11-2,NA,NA,CASSLQGYSNQPQHF,TGTGCCAGCAGTCTTCAGGGGTATAGCAATCAGCCCCAGCATTTT
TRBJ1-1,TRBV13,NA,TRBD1,CASSYTGVTEAFF,TGTGCCAGCAGCTATACAGGGGTGACTGAAGCTTTCTTT
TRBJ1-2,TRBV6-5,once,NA,CASSYHDRLTGYTF,TGTGCCAGCAGTTACCACGACAGGTTGACTGGCTACACCTTC
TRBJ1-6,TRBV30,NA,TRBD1,CAWSVRGLGNSPLHF,TGTGCCTGGAGTGTGAGGGGGCTGGGGAATTCACCCCTCCACTTT
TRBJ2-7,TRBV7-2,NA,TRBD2,CASSLGPGGGYEQYF,TGTGCCAGCAGCTTAGGGCCGGGAGGGGGCTACGAGCAGTACTTC
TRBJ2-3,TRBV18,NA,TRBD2,CASSPRGLGLAGKTDTQYF,TGTGCCAGCTCACCTAGGGGCCTGGGACTAGCGGGAAAAACAGATACGCAGTATTTT
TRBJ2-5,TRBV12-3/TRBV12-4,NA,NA,CASRGLGETQYF,TGTGCCAGCAGGGGGCTGGGGGAGACCCAGTACTTC
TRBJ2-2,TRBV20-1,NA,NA,CSASAIANTGELFF,TGCAGTGCTAGTGCCATAGCGAACACCGGGGAGCTGTTTTTT
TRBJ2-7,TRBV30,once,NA,CACTPGEQYF,TGTGCCTGCACCCCGGGGGAGCAGTACTTC
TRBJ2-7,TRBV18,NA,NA,CASSPRPPMLRGYEQYF,TGTGCCAGCTCACCCCGCCCCCCGATGCTACGGGGGTACGAGCAGTACTTC
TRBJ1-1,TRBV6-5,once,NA,CASSHSPTGNTEAFF,TGTGCCAGCAGTCACTCCCCGACAGGGAACACTGAAGCTTTCTTT
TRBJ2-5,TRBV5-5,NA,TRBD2,CASSSTSGRPQETQYF,TGTGCCAGCAGCTCCACTAGCGGGCGGCCCCAAGAGACCCAGTACTTC
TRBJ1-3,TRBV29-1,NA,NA,CIRGALTSGNTIYF,TGCATCCGGGGGGCCCTGACCTCTGGAAACACCATATATTTT
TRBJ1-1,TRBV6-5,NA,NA,CASRVGGGTEAFF,TGTGCCAGCAGAGTGGGCGGAGGTACTGAAGCTTTCTTT
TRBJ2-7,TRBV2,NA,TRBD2,CASKPRGGYEQYF,TGTGCCAGCAAACCCCGGGGGGGGTACGAGCAGTACTTC
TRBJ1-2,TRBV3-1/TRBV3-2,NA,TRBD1,CASSTPGQLWGYTF,TGTGCCAGCAGCACACCGGGACAGCTATGGGGCTACACCTTC
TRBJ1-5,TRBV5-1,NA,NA,CASSTGTGNQPQHF,TGCGCCAGCAGCACAGGGACGGGAAATCAGCCCCAGCATTTT
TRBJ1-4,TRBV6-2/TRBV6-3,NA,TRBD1,CASSTGTGNEKLFF,TGTGCCAGCAGCACCGGGACAGGGAATGAAAAACTGTTTTTT
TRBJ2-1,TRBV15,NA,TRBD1,CATSNRDSLSNEQFF,TGTGCCACCAGCAACCGGGACAGTTTATCCAATGAGCAGTTCTTC
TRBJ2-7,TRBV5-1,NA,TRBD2,CASSSGLAGVSTYEQYF,TGCGCCAGCAGCTCAGGACTAGCGGGAGTCTCAACCTACGAGCAGTACTTC
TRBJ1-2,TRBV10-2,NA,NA,CASRPGVNGYTF,TGCGCCAGCAGACCAGGGGTTAATGGCTACACCTTC
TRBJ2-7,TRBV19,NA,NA,CASSPSSPSYEQYF,TGTGCCAGTAGTCCTAGCAGCCCCTCCTACGAGCAGTACTTC
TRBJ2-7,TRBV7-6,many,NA,CASSARGGLYYEQYF,TGTGCCAGCAGCGCCCGGGGCGGACTATACTACGAGCAGTACTTC
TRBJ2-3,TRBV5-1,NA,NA,CASSPRMRGGHQDTQYF,TGCGCCAGCAGCCCGCGCATGAGGGGGGGCCATCAAGATACGCAGTATTTT
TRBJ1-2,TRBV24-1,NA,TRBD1,CATSDPGQGHGYTF,TGTGCCACCAGTGACCCGGGACAGGGGCACGGCTACACCTTC
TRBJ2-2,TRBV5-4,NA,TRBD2,CASSPSGKNTGELFF,TGTGCCAGCAGCCCTAGCGGGAAGAACACCGGGGAGCTGTTTTTT
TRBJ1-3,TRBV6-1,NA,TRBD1,CASNQGAWGNTIYF,TGTGCCAGCAACCAGGGGGCCTGGGGAAACACCATATATTTT
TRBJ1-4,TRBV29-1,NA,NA,CSVEGEGWEKLFF,TGCAGCGTTGAAGGGGAGGGGTGGGAAAAACTGTTTTTT
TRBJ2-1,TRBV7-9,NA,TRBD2,CASTPHRTSGTEGKRHEQFF,TGTGCCAGCACTCCGCACCGGACTAGCGGGACGGAGGGAAAACGGCATGAGCAGTTCTTC
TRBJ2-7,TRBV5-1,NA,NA,CASSPQEYEQYF,TGCGCCAGCAGCCCACAGGAGTACGAGCAGTACTTC
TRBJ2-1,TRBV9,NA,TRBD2,CASSVGGLGREDEQFF,TGTGCCAGCAGCGTAGGGGGACTAGGGCGGGAGGATGAGCAGTTCTTC
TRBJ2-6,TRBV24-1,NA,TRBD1,CATSDGDRVAGANVLTF,TGTGCCACCAGTGATGGGGACAGGGTGGCTGGGGCCAACGTCCTGACTTTC
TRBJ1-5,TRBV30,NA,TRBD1,CAWSVGTVNQPQHF,TGTGCCTGGAGTGTTGGGACAGTCAATCAGCCCCAGCATTTT
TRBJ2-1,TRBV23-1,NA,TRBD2,CASSQSPSGRAPGYNEQFF,TGCGCCAGCAGTCAATCGCCTAGCGGGAGGGCCCCCGGCTACAATGAGCAGTTCTTC
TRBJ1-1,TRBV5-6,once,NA,CASSLGRAVTEAFF,TGTGCCAGCAGCTTGGGCAGGGCGGTGACTGAAGCTTTCTTT